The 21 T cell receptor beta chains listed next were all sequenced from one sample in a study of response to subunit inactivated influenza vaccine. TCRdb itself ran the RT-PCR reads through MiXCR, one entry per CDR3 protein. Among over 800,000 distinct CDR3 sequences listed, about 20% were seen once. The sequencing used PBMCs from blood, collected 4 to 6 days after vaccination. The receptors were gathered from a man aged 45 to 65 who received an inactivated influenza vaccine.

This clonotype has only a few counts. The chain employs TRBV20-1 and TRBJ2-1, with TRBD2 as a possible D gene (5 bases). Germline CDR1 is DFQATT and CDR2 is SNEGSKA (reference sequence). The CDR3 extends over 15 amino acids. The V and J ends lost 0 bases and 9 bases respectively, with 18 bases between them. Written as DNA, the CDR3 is TGCAGTGCTAGAGATATCTCCCTAGCTGGAGGTGAGCAGTTCTTC. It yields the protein CSARDISLAGGEQFF.

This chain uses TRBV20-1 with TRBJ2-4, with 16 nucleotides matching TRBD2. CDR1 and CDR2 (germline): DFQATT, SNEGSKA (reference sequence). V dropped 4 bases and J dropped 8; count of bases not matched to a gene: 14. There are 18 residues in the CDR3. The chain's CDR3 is CSAIAGLAGGSQWDIQYF. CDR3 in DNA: TGCAGTGCTATCGCGGGACTAGCGGGAGGGTCACAATGGGACATTCAGTACTTC.

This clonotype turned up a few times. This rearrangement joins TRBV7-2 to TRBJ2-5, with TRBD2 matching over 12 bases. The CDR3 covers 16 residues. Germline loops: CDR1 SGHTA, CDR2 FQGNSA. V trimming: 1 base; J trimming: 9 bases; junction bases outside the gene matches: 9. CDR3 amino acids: CASSLVASGGDVPQYF. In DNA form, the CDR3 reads TGTGCCAGCAGCTTAGTAGCTAGCGGGGGGGATGTTCCCCAGTACTTC.

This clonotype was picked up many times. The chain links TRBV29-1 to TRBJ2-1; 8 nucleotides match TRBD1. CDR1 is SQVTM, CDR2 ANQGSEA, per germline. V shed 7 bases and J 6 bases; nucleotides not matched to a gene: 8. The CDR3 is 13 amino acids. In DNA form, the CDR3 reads TGCAGCGCTGACAGGGGTGAGGGCAATGAGCAGTTCTTC. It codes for CSADRGEGNEQFF.

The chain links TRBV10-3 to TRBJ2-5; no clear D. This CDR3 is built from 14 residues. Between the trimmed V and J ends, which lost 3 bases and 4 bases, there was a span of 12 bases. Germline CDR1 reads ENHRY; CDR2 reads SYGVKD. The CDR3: CAISDGRMGETQYF. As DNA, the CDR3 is TGTGCCATCAGTGATGGCAGGATGGGAGAGACCCAGTACTTC.

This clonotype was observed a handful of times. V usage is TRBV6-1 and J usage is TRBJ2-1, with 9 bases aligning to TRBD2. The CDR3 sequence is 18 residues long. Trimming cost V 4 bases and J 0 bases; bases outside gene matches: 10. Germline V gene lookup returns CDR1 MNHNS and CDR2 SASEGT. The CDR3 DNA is TGTGCCAGCAGTGGGGGACTAGCCTACCCGAGCTCCTACAATGAGCAGTTCTTC. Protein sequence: CASSGGLAYPSSYNEQFF.

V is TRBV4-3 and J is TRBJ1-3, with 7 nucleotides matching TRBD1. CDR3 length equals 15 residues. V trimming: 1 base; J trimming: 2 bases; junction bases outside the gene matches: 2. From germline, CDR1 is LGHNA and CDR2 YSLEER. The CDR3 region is CASSQAGTAGNTIYF. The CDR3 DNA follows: TGCGCCAGCAGCCAAGCGGGGACAGCTGGAAACACCATATATTTT.

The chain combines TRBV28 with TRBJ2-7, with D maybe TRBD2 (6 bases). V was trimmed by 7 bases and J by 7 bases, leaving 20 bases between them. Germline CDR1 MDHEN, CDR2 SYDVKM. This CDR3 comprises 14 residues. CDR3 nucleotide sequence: TGTGCCAGCAATTCCGGCGGGGTGGTGGGGGAGCAGTACTTC. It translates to CASNSGGVVGEQYF.

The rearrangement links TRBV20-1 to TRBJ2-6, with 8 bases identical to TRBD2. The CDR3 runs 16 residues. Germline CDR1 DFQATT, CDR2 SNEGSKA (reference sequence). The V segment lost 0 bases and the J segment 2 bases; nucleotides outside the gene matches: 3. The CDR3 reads CSARDIGRAGANVLTF. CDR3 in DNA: TGCAGTGCTAGAGATATCGGGAGGGCTGGGGCCAACGTCCTGACTTTC.

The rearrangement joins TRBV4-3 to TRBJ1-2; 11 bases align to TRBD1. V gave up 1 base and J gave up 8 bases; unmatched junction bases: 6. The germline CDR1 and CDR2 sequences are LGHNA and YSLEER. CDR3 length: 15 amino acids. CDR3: CASSQVGQGAGGYTF. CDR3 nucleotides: TGCGCCAGCAGCCAAGTAGGACAGGGGGCGGGAGGCTACACCTTC.

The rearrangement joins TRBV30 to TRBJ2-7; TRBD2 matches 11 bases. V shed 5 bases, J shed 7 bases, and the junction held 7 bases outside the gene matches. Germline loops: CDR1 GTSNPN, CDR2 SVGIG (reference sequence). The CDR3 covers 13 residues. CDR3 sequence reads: CAWDPGLAVEQYF. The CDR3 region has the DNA TGTGCCTGGGATCCGGGACTAGCGGTTGAGCAGTACTTC.

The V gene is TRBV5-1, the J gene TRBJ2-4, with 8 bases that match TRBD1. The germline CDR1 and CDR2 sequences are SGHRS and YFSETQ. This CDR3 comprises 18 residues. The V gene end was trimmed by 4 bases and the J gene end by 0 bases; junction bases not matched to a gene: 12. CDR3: CASSPYDDRGIAKNIQYF. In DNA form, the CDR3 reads TGCGCCAGCAGCCCATATGACGACAGGGGAATAGCCAAAAACATTCAGTACTTC.

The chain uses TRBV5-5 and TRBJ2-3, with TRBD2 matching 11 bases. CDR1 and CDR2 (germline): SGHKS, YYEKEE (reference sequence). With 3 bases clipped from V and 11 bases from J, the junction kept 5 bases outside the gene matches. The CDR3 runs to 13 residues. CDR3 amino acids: CASSWNLAGGQYF. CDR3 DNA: TGTGCCAGCAGCTGGAATCTAGCGGGGGGGCAGTATTTT.

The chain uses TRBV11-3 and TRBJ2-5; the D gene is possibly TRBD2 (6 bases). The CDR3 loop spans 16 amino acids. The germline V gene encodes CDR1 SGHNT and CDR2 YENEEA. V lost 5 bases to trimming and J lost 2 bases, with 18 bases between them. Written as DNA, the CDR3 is TGTGCCAGCAGCCGGACGGGCGGGACTGGTCAAGAGACCCAGTACTTC. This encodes CASSRTGGTGQETQYF.

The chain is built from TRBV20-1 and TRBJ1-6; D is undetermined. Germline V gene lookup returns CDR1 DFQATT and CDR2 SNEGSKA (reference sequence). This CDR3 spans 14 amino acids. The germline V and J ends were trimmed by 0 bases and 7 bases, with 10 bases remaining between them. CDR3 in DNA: TGCAGTGCTAGAGAGTCACTAGGCAATTCACCCCTCCACTTT. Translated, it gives CSARESLGNSPLHF.

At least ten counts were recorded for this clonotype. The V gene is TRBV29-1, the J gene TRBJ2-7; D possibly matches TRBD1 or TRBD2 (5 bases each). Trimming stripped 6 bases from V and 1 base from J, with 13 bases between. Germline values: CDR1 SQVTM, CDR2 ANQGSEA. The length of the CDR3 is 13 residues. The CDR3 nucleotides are TGCAGCGTCGGGACGACGGTGTCCTACGAGCAGTACTTC. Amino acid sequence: CSVGTTVSYEQYF.

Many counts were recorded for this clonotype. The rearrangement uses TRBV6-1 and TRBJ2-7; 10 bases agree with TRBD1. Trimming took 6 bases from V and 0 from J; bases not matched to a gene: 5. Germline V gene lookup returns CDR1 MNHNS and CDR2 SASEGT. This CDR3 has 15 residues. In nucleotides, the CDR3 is TGTGCCAGCAGCCCGACAGGGGGCGACTCCTACGAGCAGTACTTC. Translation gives CASSPTGGDSYEQYF.

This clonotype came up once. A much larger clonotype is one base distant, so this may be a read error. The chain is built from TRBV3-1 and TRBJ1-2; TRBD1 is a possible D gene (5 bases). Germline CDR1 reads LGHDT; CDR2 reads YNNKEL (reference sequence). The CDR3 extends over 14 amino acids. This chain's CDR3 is CASSLREANYCYTF. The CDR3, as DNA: TGTGCCAGCAGCCTCAGGGAAGCTAACTATTGCTACACCTTC.

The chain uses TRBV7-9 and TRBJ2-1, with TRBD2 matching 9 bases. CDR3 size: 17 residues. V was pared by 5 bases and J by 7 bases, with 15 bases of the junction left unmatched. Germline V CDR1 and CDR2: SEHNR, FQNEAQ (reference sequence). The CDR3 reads CASSGRGRASGVNEQFF. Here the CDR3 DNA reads TGTGCCAGCAGCGGGAGAGGTCGCGCTAGCGGGGTAAATGAGCAGTTCTTC.

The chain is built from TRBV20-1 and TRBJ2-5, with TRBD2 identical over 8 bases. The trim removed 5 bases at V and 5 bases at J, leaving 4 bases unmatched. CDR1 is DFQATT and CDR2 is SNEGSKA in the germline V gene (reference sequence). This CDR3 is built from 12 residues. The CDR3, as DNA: TGCAGTGCTGGGAGCGGGAGCGAGACCCAGTACTTC. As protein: CSAGSGSETQYF.

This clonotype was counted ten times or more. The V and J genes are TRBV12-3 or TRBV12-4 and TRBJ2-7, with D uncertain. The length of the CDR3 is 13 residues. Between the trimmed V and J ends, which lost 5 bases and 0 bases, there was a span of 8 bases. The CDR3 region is CASSPSPSYEQYF. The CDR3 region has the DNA TGTGCCAGCAGTCCGTCCCCCTCCTACGAGCAGTACTTC.